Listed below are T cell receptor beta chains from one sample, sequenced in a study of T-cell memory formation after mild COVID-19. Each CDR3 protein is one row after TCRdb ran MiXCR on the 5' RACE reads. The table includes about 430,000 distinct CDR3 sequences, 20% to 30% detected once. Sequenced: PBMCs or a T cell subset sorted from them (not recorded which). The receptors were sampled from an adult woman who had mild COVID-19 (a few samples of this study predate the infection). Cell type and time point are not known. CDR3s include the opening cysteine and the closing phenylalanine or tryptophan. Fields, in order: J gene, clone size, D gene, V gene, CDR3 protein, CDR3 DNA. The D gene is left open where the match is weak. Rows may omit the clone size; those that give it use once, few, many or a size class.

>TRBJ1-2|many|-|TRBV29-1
CSVVSGRGYTF
TGCAGCGTTGTTAGCGGTCGGGGCTACACCTTC
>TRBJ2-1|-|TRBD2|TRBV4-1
CASSQEILAGGYEQFF
TGCGCCAGCAGCCAAGAAATACTAGCGGGGGGGTATGAGCAGTTCTTC
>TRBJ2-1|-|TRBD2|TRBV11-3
CASSTGTSGWRSSYNEQFF
TGTGCCAGCAGCACCGGGACTAGCGGGTGGCGAAGCTCCTACAATGAGCAGTTCTTC
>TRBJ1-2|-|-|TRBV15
CATSTDGYGYTF
TGTGCCACCAGCACAGACGGATACGGCTACACCTTC
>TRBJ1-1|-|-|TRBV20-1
CSARAGTYNTEAFF
TGCAGTGCTAGAGCCGGGACTTACAACACTGAAGCTTTCTTT
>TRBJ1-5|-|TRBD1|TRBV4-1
CASSLRTGPQPQHF
TGCGCCAGCAGCCTCCGGACAGGTCCCCAGCCCCAGCATTTT
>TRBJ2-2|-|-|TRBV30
CAWSVRRSGELFF
TGTGCCTGGAGTGTACGGAGGAGCGGGGAGCTGTTTTTT
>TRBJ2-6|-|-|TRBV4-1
CASSPRGRTGANVLTF
TGCGCCAGCAGCCCCCGGGGCCGAACAGGGGCCAACGTCCTGACTTTC
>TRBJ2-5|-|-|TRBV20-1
CSAIERGVAQETQYF
TGCAGTGCTATTGAAAGGGGGGTGGCCCAAGAGACCCAGTACTTC
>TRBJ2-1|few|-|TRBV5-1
CASKIQDRNYNEQFF
TGCGCCAGCAAAATCCAGGACAGAAACTACAATGAGCAGTTCTTC
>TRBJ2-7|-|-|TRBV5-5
CASSHGLIDYEQYF
TGTGCCAGCAGCCACGGACTTATCGACTACGAGCAGTACTTC
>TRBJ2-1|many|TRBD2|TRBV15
CATSPREGNEQFF
TGTGCCACCAGCCCTCGGGAGGGCAATGAGCAGTTCTTC
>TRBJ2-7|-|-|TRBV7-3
CASSPGGDSQNEQYF
TGTGCCAGCAGCCCTGGGGGAGATTCTCAGAACGAGCAGTACTTC
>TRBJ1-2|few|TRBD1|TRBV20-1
CSARVEGAGYGYTF
TGCAGTGCTAGAGTGGAGGGGGCGGGCTATGGCTACACCTTC
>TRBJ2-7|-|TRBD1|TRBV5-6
CASSLAQGHHEQYF
TGTGCCAGCAGCTTGGCACAGGGGCACCACGAGCAGTACTTC
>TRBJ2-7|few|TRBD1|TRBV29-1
CSVRTGAPYEQYF
TGCAGCGTGAGGACAGGGGCGCCCTACGAGCAGTACTTC
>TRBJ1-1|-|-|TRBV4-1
CASSPIGDGAFF
TGCGCCAGCAGCCCTATAGGAGACGGAGCTTTCTTT
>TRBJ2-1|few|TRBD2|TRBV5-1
CASSPRGSGGAYNEQFF
TGCGCCAGCAGCCCCCGAGGTAGCGGGGGGGCATACAATGAGCAGTTCTTC
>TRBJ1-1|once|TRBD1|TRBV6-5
CASSYGDREAAGTTEAFF
TGTGCCAGCAGTTACGGGGACAGGGAGGCCGCCGGAACCACTGAAGCTTTCTTT
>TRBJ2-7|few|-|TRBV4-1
CASSQASLPSEQYF
TGCGCCAGCAGCCAAGCGAGCCTCCCCTCCGAGCAGTACTTC
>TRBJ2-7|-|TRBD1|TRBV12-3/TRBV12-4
CASGAWDSTHEQYF
TGTGCCAGCGGAGCCTGGGACAGTACCCACGAGCAGTACTTC
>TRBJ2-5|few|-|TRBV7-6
CASSLGPMGEQETQYF
TGTGCCAGCAGCTTAGGACCGATGGGGGAGCAAGAGACCCAGTACTTC